This is a list of T cell receptor beta chains from one sample in a study of coeliac disease. Data came from immunoSEQ multiplex PCR; TCRdb stores just in-frame clones and leaves some out. The table has approximately 3,000 clones, 45% to 55% seen once. The sequenced material came from intraepithelial lymphocytes from the gut. The receptors here all came from a man aged 50-59 years with active celiac disease. Both conserved end residues are part of each CDR3. D genes are given only for firm matches. The size of a clone is reported for some rows only, either as once, few or many, or as a class for expanded clones.

clone_size: .
j_call: TRBJ2-7
v_call: TRBV7-2
d_call: TRBD2
cdr3_aa: CASRPGTSYVEQYF
cdr3_nt: TGTGCCAGCAGGCCCGGGACTAGCTACGTGGAGCAGTACTTC

clone_size: .
j_call: TRBJ1-5
v_call: TRBV27
d_call: .
cdr3_aa: CASSLYAGANNQPQHF
cdr3_nt: TGTGCCAGCAGTTTATATGCAGGGGCGAACAATCAGCCCCAGCATTTT

clone_size: .
j_call: TRBJ2-5
v_call: TRBV5-5
d_call: TRBD2
cdr3_aa: CASSPWEGVETQYF
cdr3_nt: TGTGCCAGCAGCCCCTGGGAGGGAGTGGAGACCCAGTACTTC

clone_size: .
j_call: TRBJ2-5
v_call: TRBV7-9
d_call: TRBD2
cdr3_aa: CASTPPIAGEGQETQYF
cdr3_nt: TGTGCCAGCACCCCCCCTATAGCGGGAGAAGGGCAAGAGACCCAGTACTTC

clone_size: .
j_call: TRBJ2-1
v_call: TRBV4-1
d_call: .
cdr3_aa: CASTQGREYNNEQFF
cdr3_nt: TGCGCCAGCACACAGGGGCGGGAATACAACAATGAGCAGTTCTTC

clone_size: .
j_call: TRBJ2-7
v_call: TRBV4-1
d_call: .
cdr3_aa: CASSQSPSSPSYEQYF
cdr3_nt: TGCGCCAGCAGCCAAAGCCCCTCATCCCCTTCCTACGAGCAGTACTTC

clone_size: .
j_call: TRBJ2-3
v_call: TRBV2
d_call: .
cdr3_aa: CASSKRLGRDTQYF
cdr3_nt: TGTGCCAGCAGCAAGCGCCTAGGGAGAGATACGCAGTATTTT

clone_size: few
j_call: TRBJ1-2
v_call: TRBV29-1
d_call: .
cdr3_aa: CSVGGPFYTF
cdr3_nt: TGCAGCGTTGGGGGGCCCTTTTACACCTTC

clone_size: once
j_call: TRBJ1-1
v_call: TRBV27
d_call: .
cdr3_aa: CASSLYNPNTEAFF
cdr3_nt: TGTGCCAGCAGTTTGTATAATCCGAACACTGAAGCTTTCTTT

clone_size: .
j_call: TRBJ2-7
v_call: TRBV2
d_call: TRBD1
cdr3_aa: CASSGQGASEQYF
cdr3_nt: TGTGCCAGCAGCGGACAGGGGGCGAGTGAGCAGTACTTC

clone_size: .
j_call: TRBJ1-1
v_call: TRBV30
d_call: .
cdr3_aa: CAWSVFLTEAFF
cdr3_nt: TGTGCCTGGAGTGTATTTCTCACTGAAGCTTTCTTT

clone_size: few
j_call: TRBJ2-1
v_call: TRBV21-1
d_call: .
cdr3_aa: CASRTGTSGCPSSYNEQFF
cdr3_nt: TGTGCCAGCAGAACCGGGACTAGCGGGTGTCCGAGCTCCTACAATGAGCAGTTCTTC

clone_size: few
j_call: TRBJ1-2
v_call: TRBV5-4
d_call: TRBD1
cdr3_aa: CASSLDRGFGFSYGYTF
cdr3_nt: TGTGCCAGCAGCTTGGACAGGGGATTCGGTTTCAGCTATGGCTACACCTTC

clone_size: few
j_call: TRBJ2-1
v_call: TRBV12-5
d_call: .
cdr3_aa: CASGLGLYNEQFF
cdr3_nt: TGTGCTAGTGGTTTGGGACTTTACAATGAGCAGTTCTTC

clone_size: .
j_call: TRBJ1-4
v_call: TRBV30
d_call: TRBD1
cdr3_aa: CAWTLWDSNEKLFF
cdr3_nt: TGTGCCTGGACGCTTTGGGACAGTAATGAAAAACTGTTTTTT

clone_size: medium-sized
j_call: TRBJ1-2
v_call: TRBV4-3
d_call: .
cdr3_aa: CASSQGDTPVYGYTF
cdr3_nt: TGCGCCAGCAGCCAAGGAGACACACCAGTCTATGGCTACACCTTC

clone_size: few
j_call: TRBJ2-3
v_call: TRBV11-2
d_call: TRBD2
cdr3_aa: CASSWVTYGREGADTQYF
cdr3_nt: TGTGCCAGCAGCTGGGTGACTTACGGGCGGGAGGGGGCAGATACGCAGTATTTT

clone_size: .
j_call: TRBJ2-2
v_call: TRBV19
d_call: .
cdr3_aa: CASSIRVYDTGELFF
cdr3_nt: TGTGCCAGTAGTATCCGCGTTTACGACACCGGGGAGCTGTTTTTT

clone_size: .
j_call: TRBJ2-2
v_call: TRBV19
d_call: .
cdr3_aa: CASSMRSPRGTGELFF
cdr3_nt: TGTGCCAGTAGTATGCGAAGCCCGCGAGGCACCGGGGAGCTGTTTTTT

clone_size: .
j_call: TRBJ1-2
v_call: TRBV7-3
d_call: .
cdr3_aa: CASSSTGNYRDGYTF
cdr3_nt: TGTGCCAGCAGCTCTACCGGGAACTACAGGGATGGCTACACCTTC

clone_size: .
j_call: TRBJ2-1
v_call: TRBV9
d_call: .
cdr3_aa: CASSLPSTGPSENEQFF
cdr3_nt: TGTGCCAGCAGCCTTCCTTCGACAGGACCGTCTGAGAATGAGCAGTTCTTC

clone_size: .
j_call: TRBJ2-5
v_call: TRBV7-2
d_call: TRBD2
cdr3_aa: CASSLVGEGTQYF
cdr3_nt: TGTGCCAGCAGCTTGGTGGGGGAGGGGACCCAGTACTTC

clone_size: .
j_call: TRBJ2-5
v_call: TRBV6-1
d_call: .
cdr3_aa: CASSGARRETQYF
cdr3_nt: TGTGCCAGCAGCGGAGCTAGGCGCGAGACCCAGTACTTC

clone_size: once
j_call: TRBJ1-5
v_call: TRBV5-1
d_call: TRBD1
cdr3_aa: CASSPDGQGYNQPQHF
cdr3_nt: TGCGCCAGCAGCCCTGACGGACAGGGCTACAATCAGCCCCAGCATTTT

clone_size: few
j_call: TRBJ1-2
v_call: TRBV5-5
d_call: .
cdr3_aa: CASSWGGPAPGYTF
cdr3_nt: TGTGCCAGCAGCTGGGGGGGCCCCGCCCCTGGCTACACCTTC

clone_size: few
j_call: TRBJ2-3
v_call: TRBV19
d_call: .
cdr3_aa: CASSIAAGWSDTQYF
cdr3_nt: TGTGCCAGTAGTATCGCGGCGGGATGGTCAGATACGCAGTATTTT

clone_size: .
j_call: TRBJ1-1
v_call: TRBV9
d_call: TRBD1
cdr3_aa: CASSVHPTGGYDTEAFF
cdr3_nt: TGTGCCAGCAGCGTCCACCCGACAGGGGGCTATGACACTGAAGCTTTCTTT

clone_size: .
j_call: TRBJ1-1
v_call: TRBV11-2
d_call: TRBD1
cdr3_aa: CASSLTGDTEAFF
cdr3_nt: TGTGCCAGCAGCTTGACAGGGGACACTGAAGCTTTCTTT

clone_size: .
j_call: TRBJ1-5
v_call: TRBV11-2
d_call: .
cdr3_aa: CASILGEGYSNQPQHF
cdr3_nt: TGTGCCAGCATCTTGGGTGAGGGATATAGCAATCAGCCCCAGCATTTT

clone_size: .
j_call: TRBJ2-3
v_call: TRBV9
d_call: .
cdr3_aa: CASSVYGGPTDTQYF
cdr3_nt: TGTGCCAGCAGCGTATATGGCGGGCCCACAGATACGCAGTATTTT

clone_size: .
j_call: TRBJ2-7
v_call: TRBV9
d_call: TRBD1
cdr3_aa: CASSVRTGEAYEQYF
cdr3_nt: TGTGCCAGCAGCGTCCGGACAGGGGAGGCCTACGAGCAGTACTTC

clone_size: few
j_call: TRBJ2-5
v_call: TRBV21-1
d_call: .
cdr3_aa: CASSKGHRVPKETQYF
cdr3_nt: TGTGCCAGCAGCAAGGGGCACAGGGTACCCAAAGAGACCCAGTACTTC